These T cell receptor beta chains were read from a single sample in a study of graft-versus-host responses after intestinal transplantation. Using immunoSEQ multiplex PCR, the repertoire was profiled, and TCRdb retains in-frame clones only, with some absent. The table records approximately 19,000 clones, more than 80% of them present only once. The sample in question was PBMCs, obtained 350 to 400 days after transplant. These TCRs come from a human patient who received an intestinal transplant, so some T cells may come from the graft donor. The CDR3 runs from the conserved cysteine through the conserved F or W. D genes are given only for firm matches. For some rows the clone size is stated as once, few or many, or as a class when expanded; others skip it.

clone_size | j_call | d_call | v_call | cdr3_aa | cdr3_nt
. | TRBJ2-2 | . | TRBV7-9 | CASSSHLLQRANTGELFF | TGTGCCAGCAGCTCACACCTACTACAGCGCGCGAACACCGGGGAGCTGTTTTTT
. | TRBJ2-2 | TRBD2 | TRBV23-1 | CASSRRTSDRSLCGGELFF | TGCGCCAGCAGCCGACGGACTAGCGATCGGTCCCTGTGCGGCGGGGAGCTGTTTTTT
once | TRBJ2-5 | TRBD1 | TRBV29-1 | CSVLGQGETQYF | TGCAGCGTTTTAGGACAGGGTGAGACCCAGTACTTC
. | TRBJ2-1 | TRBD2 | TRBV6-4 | CASSDSGSSYNEQFF | TGTGCCAGCAGTGACAGCGGGAGCTCCTACAATGAGCAGTTCTTC
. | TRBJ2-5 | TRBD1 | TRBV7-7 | CASSLTGPQTGQEAWETQYF | TGTGCCAGCAGCTTAACCGGACCGCAAACAGGACAGGAGGCTTGGGAGACCCAGTACTTC
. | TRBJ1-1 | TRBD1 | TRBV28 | CASSLWDRRNTEAFF | TGTGCCAGCAGTTTATGGGACAGGAGGAACACTGAAGCTTTCTTT
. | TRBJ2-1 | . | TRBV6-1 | CASSEGSYNEQFF | TGTGCCAGCAGTGAAGGGTCCTACAATGAGCAGTTCTTC
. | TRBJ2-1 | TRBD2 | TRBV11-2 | CASSFERGYNEQFF | TGTGCCAGCAGCTTCGAGCGGGGGTACAATGAGCAGTTCTTC
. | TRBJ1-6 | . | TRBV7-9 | CASSLAGTLDSPLHF | TGTGCCAGCAGCTTAGCCGGGACACTTGATTCACCCCTCCACTTT
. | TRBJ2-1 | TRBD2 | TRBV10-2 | CASSEGTSVHEQFF | TGCGCCAGCAGTGAGGGGACTAGCGTCCATGAGCAGTTCTTC
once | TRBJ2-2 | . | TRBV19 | CASKAGWGIGELFF | TGTGCCAGTAAGGCGGGTTGGGGGATCGGGGAGCTGTTTTTT
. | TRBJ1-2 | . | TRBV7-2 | CASSSRVGRFYGYTF | TGTGCCAGCAGCTCCCGAGTCGGCAGGTTCTATGGCTACACCTTC
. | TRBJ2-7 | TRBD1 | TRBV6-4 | CASSEGQGTEQYF | TGTGCCAGCAGTGAGGGACAGGGGACCGAGCAGTACTTC
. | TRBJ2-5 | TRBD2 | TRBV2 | CVSSPTPGTSNPTQETQYF | TGTGTCAGCAGTCCCACCCCCGGGACTAGCAACCCTACGCAAGAGACCCAGTACTTC
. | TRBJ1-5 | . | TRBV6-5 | CASSYTEEGNQPQHF | TGTGCCAGCAGTTACACAGAAGAAGGCAATCAGCCCCAGCATTTT
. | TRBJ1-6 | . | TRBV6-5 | CASIYGYNSPLHF | TGTGCCAGCATCTACGGTTATAATTCACCCCTCCACTTT
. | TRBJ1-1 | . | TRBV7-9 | CASSLWGYAEAFF | TGTGCCAGCAGCTTATGGGGGTACGCTGAAGCTTTCTTT
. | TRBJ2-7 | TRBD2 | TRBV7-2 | CASSLGGTSGRAYEQYF | TGTGCCAGCAGCCTCGGAGGGACTAGCGGGAGGGCCTACGAGCAGTACTTC
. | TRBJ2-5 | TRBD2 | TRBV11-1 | CASSELMAGEGETQYF | TGTGCCAGCAGCGAGCTTATGGCGGGGGAGGGGGAGACCCAGTACTTC
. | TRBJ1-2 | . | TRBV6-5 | CASTHWGTVLNGYTF | TGTGCCAGCACCCACTGGGGGACGGTCCTCAATGGCTACACCTTC
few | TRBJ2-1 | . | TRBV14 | CASSQGLAYNEQFF | TGTGCCAGCAGCCAAGGGCTAGCCTACAATGAGCAGTTCTTC
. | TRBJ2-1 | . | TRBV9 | CASSSRTGGAWNEQFF | TGTGCCAGCAGCAGTCGAACTGGGGGGGCCTGGAATGAGCAGTTCTTC
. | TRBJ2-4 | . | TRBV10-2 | CASSGAGNIQYF | TGCGCCAGCAGTGGAGCAGGGAACATTCAGTACTTC
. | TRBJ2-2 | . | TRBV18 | CASSPRLDGELFF | TGTGCCAGCTCACCACGACTTGATGGGGAGCTGTTTTTT
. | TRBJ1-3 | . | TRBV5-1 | CASSLADRSSGNTIYF | TGCGCCAGCAGCTTGGCCGACCGGAGCTCTGGAAACACCATATATTTT
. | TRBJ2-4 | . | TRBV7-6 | CASSRRPIVAKNIQYF | TGTGCCAGCAGCCGAAGGCCGATAGTAGCCAAAAACATTCAGTACTTC
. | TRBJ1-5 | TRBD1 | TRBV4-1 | CASSWGQVNQPQHF | TGCGCCAGCAGCTGGGGACAGGTCAATCAGCCCCAGCATTTT
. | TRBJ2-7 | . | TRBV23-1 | CASSQGYEQYF | TGCGCCAGCAGTCAAGGGTACGAGCAGTACTTC
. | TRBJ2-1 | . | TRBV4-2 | CASSQALDSVGEQFF | TGTGCCAGCAGCCAAGCGCTAGATAGTGTTGGTGAGCAGTTCTTC
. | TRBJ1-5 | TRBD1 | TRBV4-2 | CASRLRDRVDQPQHF | TGTGCCAGCAGGCTCCGGGACAGGGTCGACCAGCCCCAGCATTTT
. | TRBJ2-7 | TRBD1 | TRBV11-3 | CASSLDGDRYEQYF | TGTGCCAGCAGCTTAGATGGGGACAGGTACGAGCAGTACTTC
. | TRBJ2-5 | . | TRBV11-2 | CASSDGAMQETQYF | TGTGCCAGCAGCGACGGAGCCATGCAAGAGACCCAGTACTTC
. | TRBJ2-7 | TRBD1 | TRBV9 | CASSVEDRGLNEQYF | TGTGCCAGCAGCGTAGAAGACAGGGGCTTAAACGAGCAGTACTTC
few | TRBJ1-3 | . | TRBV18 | CASSLERQLSGNTIYF | TGTGCCAGCTCACTCGAACGACAGCTCTCTGGAAACACCATATATTTT
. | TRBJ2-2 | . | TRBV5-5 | CASSTSGTANTGELFF | TGTGCCAGCAGCACATCAGGGACGGCGAACACCGGGGAGCTGTTTTTT
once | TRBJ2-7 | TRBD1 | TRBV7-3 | CASSFTGGGHYEQYF | TGTGCCAGCAGCTTTACAGGGGGCGGTCACTACGAGCAGTACTTC
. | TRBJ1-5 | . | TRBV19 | CASSIRLLGPNQPQHF | TGTGCCAGTAGTATCAGGCTGCTCGGTCCCAATCAGCCCCAGCATTTT
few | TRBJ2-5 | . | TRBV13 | CASSPHQRETQYF | TGTGCCAGCAGCCCCCATCAGCGAGAGACCCAGTACTTC
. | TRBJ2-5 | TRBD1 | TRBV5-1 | CASSLRNRGETQYF | TGCGCCAGCAGTCTGAGGAACAGGGGGGAGACCCAGTACTTC
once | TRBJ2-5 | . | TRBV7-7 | CASSPPSGMPGYQETQYF | TGTGCCAGCAGCCCCCCCTCGGGGATGCCCGGGTACCAAGAGACCCAGTACTTC
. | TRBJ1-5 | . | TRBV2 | CASSGTYSNQPQHF | TGTGCCAGCAGTGGGACTTATAGCAATCAGCCCCAGCATTTT
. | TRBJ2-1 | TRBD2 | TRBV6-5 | CASSRGTSGFEQFF | TGTGCCAGCAGCCGCGGGACTAGTGGCTTTGAGCAGTTCTTC
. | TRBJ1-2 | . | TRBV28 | CASRGSRQANNYGYTF | TGTGCCAGCCGTGGGTCCAGACAGGCCAATAACTATGGCTACACCTTC
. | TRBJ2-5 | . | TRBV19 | CASNPAHSGETQYF | TGTGCCAGTAATCCAGCGCACTCCGGAGAGACCCAGTACTTC
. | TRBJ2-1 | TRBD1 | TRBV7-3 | CASSFEGGEQFF | TGTGCCAGCAGCTTCGAAGGGGGCGAGCAGTTCTTC
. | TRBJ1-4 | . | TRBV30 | CAWSDLATNEKLFF | TGTGCCTGGAGTGACCTAGCAACTAATGAAAAACTGTTTTTT
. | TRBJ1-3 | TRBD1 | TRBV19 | CASSIGTAYSGNTIYF | TGTGCCAGTAGTATTGGGACAGCGTACTCTGGAAACACCATATATTTT
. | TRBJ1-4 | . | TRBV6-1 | CASSGQGANNEKLFF | TGTGCCAGCAGTGGCCAGGGCGCTAATAATGAAAAACTGTTTTTT
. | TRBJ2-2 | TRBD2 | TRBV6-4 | CASKTSGGAGELFF | TGTGCCAGCAAGACTAGCGGGGGGGCCGGGGAGCTGTTTTTT